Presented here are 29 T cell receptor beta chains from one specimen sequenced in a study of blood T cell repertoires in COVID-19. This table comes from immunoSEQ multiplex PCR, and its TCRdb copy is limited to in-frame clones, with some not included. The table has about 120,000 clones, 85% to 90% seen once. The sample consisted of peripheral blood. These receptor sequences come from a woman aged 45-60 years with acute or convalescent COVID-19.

CDR3 nucleotides: TGTGCCAGTAGTTTGGGGGGAACTGGGGCCAACGTCCTGACTTTC. Its translation: CASSLGGTGANVLTF. J is TRBJ2-6 and V is TRBV19; tentatively, D is TRBD2 (6 bases). The V end lost 5 bases, the J end lost 2 bases, and 10 bases lay between the germline ends. This CDR3 comprises 15 residues. Germline CDR1 and CDR2: LNHDA and SQIVND (reference sequence).

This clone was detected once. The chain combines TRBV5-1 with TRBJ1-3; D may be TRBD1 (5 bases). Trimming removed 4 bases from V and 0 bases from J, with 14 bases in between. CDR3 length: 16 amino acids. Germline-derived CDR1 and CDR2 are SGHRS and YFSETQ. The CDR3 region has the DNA TGCGCCAGCAGCCCAGGACACTCCGCCTCTGGAAACACCATATATTTT. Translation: CASSPGHSASGNTIYF.

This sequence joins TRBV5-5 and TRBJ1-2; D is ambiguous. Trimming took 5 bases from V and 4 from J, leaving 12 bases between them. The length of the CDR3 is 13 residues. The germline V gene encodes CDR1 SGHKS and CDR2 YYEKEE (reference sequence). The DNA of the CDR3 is TGTGCCAGCAGTGACATGATCTTCTATGGCTACACCTTC. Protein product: CASSDMIFYGYTF.

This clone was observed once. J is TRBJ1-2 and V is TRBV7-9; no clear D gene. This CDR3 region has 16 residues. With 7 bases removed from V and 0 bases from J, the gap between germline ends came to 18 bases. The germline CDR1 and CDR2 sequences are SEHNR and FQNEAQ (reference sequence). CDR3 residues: CASTASAGGSNYGYTF. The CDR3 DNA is TGTGCCAGCACCGCTAGCGCAGGAGGATCTAACTATGGCTACACCTTC.

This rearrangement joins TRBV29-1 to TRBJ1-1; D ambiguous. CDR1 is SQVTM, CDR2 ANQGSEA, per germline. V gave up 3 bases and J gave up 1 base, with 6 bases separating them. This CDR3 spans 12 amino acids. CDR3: CSVDPGNTEAFF. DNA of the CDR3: TGCAGCGTTGACCCAGGGAACACTGAAGCTTTCTTT.

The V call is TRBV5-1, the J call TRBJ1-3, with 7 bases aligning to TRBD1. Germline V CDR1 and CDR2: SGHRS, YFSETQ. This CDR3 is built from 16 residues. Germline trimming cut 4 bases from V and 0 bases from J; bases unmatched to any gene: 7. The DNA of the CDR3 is TGCGCCAGCAGCGGAGGGACAGTGGGCTCTGGAAACACCATATATTTT. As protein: CASSGGTVGSGNTIYF.

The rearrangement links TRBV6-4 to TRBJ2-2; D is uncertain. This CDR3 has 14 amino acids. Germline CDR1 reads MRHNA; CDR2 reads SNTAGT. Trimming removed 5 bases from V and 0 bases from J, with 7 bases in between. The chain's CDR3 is CASSFQTNTGELFF. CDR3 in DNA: TGTGCCAGCAGTTTTCAGACGAACACCGGGGAGCTGTTTTTT.

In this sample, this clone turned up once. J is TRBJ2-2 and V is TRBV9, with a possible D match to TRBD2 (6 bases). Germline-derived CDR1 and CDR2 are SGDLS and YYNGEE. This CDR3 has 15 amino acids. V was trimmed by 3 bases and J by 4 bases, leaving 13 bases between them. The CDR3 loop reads CASSAGAGITGELFF. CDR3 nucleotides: TGTGCCAGCAGCGCGGGAGCCGGAATCACCGGGGAGCTGTTTTTT. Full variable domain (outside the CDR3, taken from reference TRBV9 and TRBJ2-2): DSGVTQTPKHLITATGQRVTLRCSPRSGDLSVYWYQQSLDQGLQFLIQYYNGEERAKGNILERFSAQQFPDLHSELNLSSLELGDSALYFCASSAGAGITGELFFGEGSRLTVL.

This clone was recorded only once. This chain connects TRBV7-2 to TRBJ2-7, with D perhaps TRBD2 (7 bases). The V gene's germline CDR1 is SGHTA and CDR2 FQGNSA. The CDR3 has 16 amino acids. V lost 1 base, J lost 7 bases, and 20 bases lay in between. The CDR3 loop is CASSLVKGGGHWEQYF. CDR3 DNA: TGTGCCAGCAGCTTAGTGAAGGGCGGGGGCCACTGGGAGCAGTACTTC.

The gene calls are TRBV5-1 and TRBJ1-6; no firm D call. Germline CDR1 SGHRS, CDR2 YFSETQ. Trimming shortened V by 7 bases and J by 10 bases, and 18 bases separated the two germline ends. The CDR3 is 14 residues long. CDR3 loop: CASRLSPARSPLHF. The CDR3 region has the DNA TGCGCCAGCCGCCTCTCCCCAGCGAGATCACCCCTCCACTTT.

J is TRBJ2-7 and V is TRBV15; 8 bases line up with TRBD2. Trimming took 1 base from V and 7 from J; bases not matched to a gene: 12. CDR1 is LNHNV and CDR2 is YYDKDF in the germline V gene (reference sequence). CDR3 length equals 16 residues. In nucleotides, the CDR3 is TGTGCCACCAGCAGAGCCCAGCGGGGGCCCGAGGTGGAGCAGTACTTC. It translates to CATSRAQRGPEVEQYF.

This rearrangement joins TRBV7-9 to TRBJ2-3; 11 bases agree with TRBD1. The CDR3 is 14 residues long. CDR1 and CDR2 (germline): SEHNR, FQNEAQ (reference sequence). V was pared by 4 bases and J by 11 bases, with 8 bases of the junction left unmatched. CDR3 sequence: CASSSPGQGVMQYF. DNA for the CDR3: TGTGCCAGCAGCTCCCCGGGACAGGGGGTGATGCAGTATTTT.

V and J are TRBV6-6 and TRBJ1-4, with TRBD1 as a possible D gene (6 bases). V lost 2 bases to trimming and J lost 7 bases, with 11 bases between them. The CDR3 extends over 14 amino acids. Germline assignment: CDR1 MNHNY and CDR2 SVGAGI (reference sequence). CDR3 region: CASSYDRRGEKLFF. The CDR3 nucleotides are TGTGCCAGCAGTTACGACAGGCGTGGTGAAAAACTGTTTTTT.

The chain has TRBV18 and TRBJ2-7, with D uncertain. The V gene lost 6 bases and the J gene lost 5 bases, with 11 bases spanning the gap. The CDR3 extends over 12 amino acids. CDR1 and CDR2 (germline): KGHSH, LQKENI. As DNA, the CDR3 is TGTGCCAGCTCCCAAAGCTTCAACGAGCAGTACTTC. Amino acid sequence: CASSQSFNEQYF.

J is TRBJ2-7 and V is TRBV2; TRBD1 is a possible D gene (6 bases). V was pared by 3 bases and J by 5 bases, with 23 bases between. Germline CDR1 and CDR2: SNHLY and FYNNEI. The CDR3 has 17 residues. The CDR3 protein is CASSDQQTARGEHEQYF. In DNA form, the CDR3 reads TGTGCCAGCAGTGACCAACAGACAGCCAGGGGCGAGCACGAGCAGTACTTC. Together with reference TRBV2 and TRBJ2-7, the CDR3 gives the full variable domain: EPEVTQTPSHQVTQMGQEVILRCVPISNHLYFYWYRQILGQKVEFLVSFYNNEISEKSEIFDDQFSVERPDGSNFTLKIRSTKLEDSAMYFCASSDQQTARGEHEQYFGPGTRLTVT.

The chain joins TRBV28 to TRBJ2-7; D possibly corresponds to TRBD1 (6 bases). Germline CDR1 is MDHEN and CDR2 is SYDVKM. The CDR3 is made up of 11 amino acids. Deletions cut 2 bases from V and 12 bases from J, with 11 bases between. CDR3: CASSLAQGSYF. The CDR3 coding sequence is TGTGCCAGCAGTTTAGCACAGGGTTCGTACTTC.

The CDR3 nucleotides are TGTGCCGGGGGCGTGAACACTGAAGCTTTCTTT. This encodes CAGGVNTEAFF. V and J are TRBV7-9 and TRBJ1-1, with D possibly TRBD1 on 6 matching bases. This CDR3 has 11 amino acids. The germline gives CDR1 SEHNR, CDR2 FQNEAQ (reference sequence). Trimming took off 11 bases at V and 0 bases at J, with 7 bases between the two ends.

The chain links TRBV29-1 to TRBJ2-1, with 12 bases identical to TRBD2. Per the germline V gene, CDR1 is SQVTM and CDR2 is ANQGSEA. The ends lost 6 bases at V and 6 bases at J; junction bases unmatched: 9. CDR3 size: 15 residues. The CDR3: CSVGVWTSGTNEQFF. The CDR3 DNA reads TGCAGCGTGGGGGTGTGGACTAGCGGGACCAATGAGCAGTTCTTC.

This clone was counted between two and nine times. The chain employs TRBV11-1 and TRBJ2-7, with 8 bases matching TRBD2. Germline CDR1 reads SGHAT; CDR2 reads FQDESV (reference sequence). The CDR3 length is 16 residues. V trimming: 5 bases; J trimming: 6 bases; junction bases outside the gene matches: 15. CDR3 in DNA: TGTGCCAGCAGCGCAGTTAAAAGCGGCCGGGGGGGCGAGCAGTACTTC. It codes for CASSAVKSGRGGEQYF.

CDR3 sequence (DNA): TGTGCCAGCTCACGAAAAGGGGGTGACACTGAAGCTTTCTTT. Its protein product is CASSRKGGDTEAFF. The V and J genes are TRBV18 and TRBJ1-1, with D possibly TRBD1 on 6 matching bases. Germline lookup yields CDR1 KGHSH and CDR2 LQKENI. Trimming removed 4 bases from V and 3 bases from J, with 12 bases in between. CDR3 length equals 14 residues.

The CDR3 loop reads CASSSLAGNNEQFF. CDR3 DNA sequence: TGTGCCAGCAGCTCACTAGCGGGGAACAATGAGCAGTTCTTC. This chain joins TRBV7-6 and TRBJ2-1, with 10 bases that match TRBD2. The CDR3 consists of 14 residues. Germline CDR1 reads SGHVS; CDR2 reads FNYEAQ. After removal of 4 bases from V and 5 bases from J, the junction contained 2 bases not matched to a gene.

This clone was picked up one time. The CDR3 loop reads CASSFGPGLSSTDTQYF. The CDR3 nucleotides read TGTGCCAGCAGTTTTGGACCGGGACTATCTAGCACAGATACGCAGTATTTT. This chain connects TRBV28 to TRBJ2-3; 7 bases are shared with TRBD2. Germline loops: CDR1 MDHEN, CDR2 SYDVKM. Trimming took 3 bases from V and 0 from J; bases not matched to a gene: 9. This CDR3 is built from 17 residues. The whole variable domain, filled in from reference TRBV28 and TRBJ2-3, reads DVKVTQSSRYLVKRTGEKVFLECVQDMDHENMFWYRQDPGLGLRLIYFSYDVKMKEKGDIPEGYSVSREKKERFSLILESASTNQTSMYLCASSFGPGLSSTDTQYFGPGTRLTVL.

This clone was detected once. The CDR3 reads CASSLRDGAWGYTF. CDR3 sequence (DNA): TGTGCCAGCAGTTTGCGGGACGGAGCCTGGGGCTACACCTTC. V and J are TRBV6-5 and TRBJ1-2; possibly TRBD1 for D (5 bases). Germline CDR1 and CDR2: MNHEY and SVGAGI. V lost 4 bases and J lost 8, with 17 bases in between. The CDR3 is made up of 14 amino acids.

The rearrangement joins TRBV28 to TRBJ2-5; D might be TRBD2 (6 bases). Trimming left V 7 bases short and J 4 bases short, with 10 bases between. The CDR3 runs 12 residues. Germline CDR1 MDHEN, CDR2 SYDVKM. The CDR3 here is CASNPGVETQYF. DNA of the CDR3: TGTGCCAGCAATCCGGGGGTAGAGACCCAGTACTTC.

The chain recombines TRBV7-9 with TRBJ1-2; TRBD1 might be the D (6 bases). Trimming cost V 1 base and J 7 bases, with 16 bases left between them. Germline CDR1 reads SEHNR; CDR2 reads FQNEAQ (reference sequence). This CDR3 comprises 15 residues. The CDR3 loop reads CASSLDAGAARGYTF. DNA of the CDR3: TGTGCCAGCAGCTTAGATGCGGGGGCAGCGCGTGGCTACACCTTC.

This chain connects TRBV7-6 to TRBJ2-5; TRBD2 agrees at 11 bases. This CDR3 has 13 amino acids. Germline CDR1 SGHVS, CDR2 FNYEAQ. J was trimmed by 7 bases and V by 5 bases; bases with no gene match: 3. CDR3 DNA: TGTGCCAGCAGCATTAGCGGGAGGGGGACCCAGTACTTC. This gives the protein CASSISGRGTQYF. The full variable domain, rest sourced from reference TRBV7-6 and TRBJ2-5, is GAGVSQSPRYKVTKRGQDVALRCDPISGHVSLYWYRQALGQGPEFLTYFNYEAQQDKSGLPNDRFSAERPEGSISTLTIQRTEQRDSAMYRCASSISGRGTQYFGPGTRLLVL.

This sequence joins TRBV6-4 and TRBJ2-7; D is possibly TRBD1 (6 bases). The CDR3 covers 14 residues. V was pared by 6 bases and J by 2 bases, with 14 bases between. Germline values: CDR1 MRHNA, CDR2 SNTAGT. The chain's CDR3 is CASSQEQGPYEQYF. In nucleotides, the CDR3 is TGTGCCAGCAGCCAGGAACAGGGCCCCTACGAGCAGTACTTC.

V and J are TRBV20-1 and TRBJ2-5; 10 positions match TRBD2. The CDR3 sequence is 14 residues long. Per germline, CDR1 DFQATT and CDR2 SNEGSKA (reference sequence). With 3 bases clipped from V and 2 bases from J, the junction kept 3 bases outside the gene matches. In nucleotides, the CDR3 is TGCAGTGCTAGTCCTAGCGGGAGTCAAGAGACCCAGTACTTC. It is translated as CSASPSGSQETQYF.

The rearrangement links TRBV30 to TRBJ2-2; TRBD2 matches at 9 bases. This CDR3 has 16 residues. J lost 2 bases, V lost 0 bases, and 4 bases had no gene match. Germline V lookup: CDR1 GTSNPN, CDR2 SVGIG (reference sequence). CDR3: CAWSVPSGTNTGELFF. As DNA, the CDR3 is TGTGCCTGGAGTGTACCTAGCGGGACTAACACCGGGGAGCTGTTTTTT.